The 18 T cell receptor beta chains below were found in one sample sequenced in a study of identical twins. TCRdb re-called the 5' RACE reads with MiXCR, one entry per CDR3 protein. Of 450,000 or so distinct CDR3 sequences in the sample, 13% to 15% were seen once. This sample was shared with a second study, whose subject was yellow fever vaccine responses in identical twins.

Sequenced input: CD4+ T cells sorted from blood. These receptors all stem from a woman aged 18-29 years in good health.

This clonotype showed up just a few times. The CDR3, as DNA: TGTGCCAGCAGTTTATCCCGGACAGGGGAGCCCACTGAAGCTTTCTTT. It codes for CASSLSRTGEPTEAFF. This chain connects TRBV27 to TRBJ1-1; 9 bases match TRBD1. The germline gives CDR1 MNHEY, CDR2 SMNVEV (reference sequence). The CDR3 length is 16 residues. The ends lost 0 bases at V and 4 bases at J; junction bases unmatched: 6.

This chain uses TRBV19 with TRBJ1-5; no definite D call. CDR3 length: 13 residues. V lost 3 bases and J 6 bases, leaving 9 bases between the germline ends. Germline CDR1 and CDR2: LNHDA and SQIVND (reference sequence). CDR3 sequence reads: CASSIIGGQPQHF. The CDR3 DNA follows: TGTGCCAGTAGTATCATAGGCGGTCAGCCCCAGCATTTT.

The V and J genes are TRBV7-2 and TRBJ2-7; the match to TRBD2 covers 9 bases. The ends lost 9 bases at V and 2 bases at J; junction bases unmatched: 8. The CDR3 extends over 14 amino acids. Per the germline V gene, CDR1 is SGHTA and CDR2 is FQGNSA. CDR3 protein: CASTAGGTPYEQYF. The DNA for the CDR3 is TGTGCCAGTACGGCGGGAGGGACCCCCTACGAGCAGTACTTC.

J is TRBJ2-1 and V is TRBV5-1, with 15 bases matching TRBD2. CDR3 length: 18 amino acids. Trimming removed 3 bases from V and 4 bases from J; junction bases left unmatched: 8. Looked up from germline, CDR1 is SGHRS and CDR2 is YFSETQ. The CDR3: CASSSGLAGGGPYNEQFF. The CDR3 bases are TGCGCCAGCAGCTCCGGACTAGCGGGAGGGGGGCCGTACAATGAGCAGTTCTTC.

This clonotype has at least ten counts. V is TRBV3-1 and J is TRBJ2-7; D is unclear. The CDR3 sequence is 12 residues long. V was shortened by 1 base and J by 6 bases, with 7 bases between the two germline ends. Germline-derived CDR1 and CDR2 are LGHDT and YNNKEL (reference sequence). The chain's CDR3 is CASSQVSVEQYF. The CDR3 bases are TGTGCCAGCAGCCAAGTGTCTGTCGAGCAGTACTTC.

Only a few counts were recorded for this clonotype. The V and J genes are TRBV15 and TRBJ1-5; D may be TRBD1 (6 bases). V shed 5 bases and J shed 6 bases, with 14 bases lying between them. The CDR3 is 14 amino acids. CDR1 and CDR2 (germline): LNHNV, YYDKDF (reference sequence). The CDR3 loop is CATSVQGIGQPQHF. The CDR3 nucleotides read TGTGCCACCAGCGTACAGGGAATTGGTCAGCCCCAGCATTTT.

This clonotype was seen a few times. V usage is TRBV6-2 or TRBV6-3 and J usage is TRBJ1-5, with TRBD1 matching 7 bases. The CDR3 has 15 residues. With 5 bases clipped from V and 1 base from J, the junction kept 5 bases outside the gene matches. Germline lookup yields CDR1 MNHEY and CDR2 SVGEGT. This CDR3 is CASSTQQGSNQPQHF. CDR3 DNA: TGTGCCAGCAGTACCCAACAGGGGAGCAATCAGCCCCAGCATTTT.

V and J are TRBV28 and TRBJ2-1; 10 nucleotides match TRBD1. Germline values: CDR1 MDHEN, CDR2 SYDVKM. The CDR3 is made up of 18 amino acids. Losses at the gene ends were 1 base for V and 7 bases for J; bases not matched to a gene: 13. Written as DNA, the CDR3 is TGTGCCAGCAGTTTATTGGCCCTCCGGGACAGGGGTCATAATGAGCAGTTCTTC. It is translated as CASSLLALRDRGHNEQFF.

In its sample, this clonotype was seen a few times. V and J are TRBV6-4 and TRBJ2-3; unclear D gene. The CDR3 has 15 amino acids. The ends were cut back, 3 bases at V and 3 bases at J, with 13 bases in the middle. Germline-derived CDR1 and CDR2 are MRHNA and SNTAGT. CDR3 in amino acids: CASSEGPDTTDTQYF. CDR3 in DNA: TGTGCCAGCAGTGAGGGTCCCGACACTACAGATACGCAGTATTTT.

The gene calls are TRBV6-1 and TRBJ1-1; D call uncertain. The CDR3 runs 14 residues. The germline V gene encodes CDR1 MNHNS and CDR2 SASEGT. V shed 6 bases and J shed 2 bases, with 13 bases lying between them. The CDR3 loop reads CASRDLTANTEAFF. The CDR3 DNA follows: TGTGCCAGCAGAGATCTCACAGCTAACACTGAAGCTTTCTTT.

The chain recombines TRBV20-1 with TRBJ2-1; D remains ambiguous. Germline V gene lookup returns CDR1 DFQATT and CDR2 SNEGSKA (reference sequence). V was clipped by 8 bases and J by 8 bases, with 19 bases between them. This CDR3 is built from 13 residues. In DNA, the CDR3 is TGCAGTCCCGAAGTGGTCGGTGGCGATGAGCAGTTCTTC. The encoded protein is CSPEVVGGDEQFF.

This chain uses TRBV28 with TRBJ2-7, with no clear D. In germline, CDR1 is MDHEN, CDR2 SYDVKM. V lost 3 bases and J 1 base, leaving 10 bases between the germline ends. The CDR3 runs 14 residues. CDR3 DNA: TGTGCCAGCAGTTTGGATAATATTTCCTACGAGCAGTACTTC. Translation gives CASSLDNISYEQYF.

The V call is TRBV30, the J call TRBJ2-7, with D unclear. Trimming took 2 bases from V and 8 from J, leaving 16 bases between them. Germline assignment: CDR1 GTSNPN and CDR2 SVGIG (reference sequence). This CDR3 contains 13 residues. Written as DNA, the CDR3 is TGTGCCTGGAGTTACTGGGATGCGGAGCAGCAGTACTTC. Translating gives CAWSYWDAEQQYF.

The chain uses TRBV20-1 and TRBJ1-4; maybe TRBD1 (5 bases). This CDR3 spans 14 amino acids. V lost 3 bases, J lost 0 bases, and 8 bases lay in between. Germline V lookup: CDR1 DFQATT, CDR2 SNEGSKA (reference sequence). The CDR3 nucleotides read TGCAGTGCTAGGACGGGACCAACTAATGAAAAACTGTTTTTT. The encoded protein is CSARTGPTNEKLFF.

CDR3 protein: CAIRQGKDTQYF. CDR3 DNA: TGTGCCATCAGGCAGGGGAAAGATACGCAGTATTTT. The chain combines TRBV10-3 with TRBJ2-3, with D possibly being TRBD1 (6 bases). V shed 6 bases and J shed 5 bases, with 9 bases lying between them. CDR3 length equals 12 residues. CDR1 and CDR2 (germline): ENHRY, SYGVKD.

The gene calls are TRBV29-1 and TRBJ2-2; 7 bases are shared with TRBD2. The length of the CDR3 is 14 residues. Germline V CDR1 and CDR2: SQVTM, ANQGSEA. The V segment lost 0 bases and the J segment 7 bases; nucleotides outside the gene matches: 5. This CDR3 is CSVEERGSGGELFF. The CDR3 DNA sequence: TGCAGCGTTGAAGAGCGCGGGAGTGGCGGGGAGCTGTTTTTT.

This chain uses TRBV11-1 with TRBJ2-5; 10 bases line up with TRBD2. The CDR3 extends over 13 amino acids. Germline loops: CDR1 SGHAT, CDR2 FQDESV (reference sequence). V lost 6 bases and J lost 4; bases outside the gene matches: 2. The CDR3 sequence is CASSTSGTETQYF. DNA for the CDR3: TGTGCCAGCAGTACTAGCGGGACAGAGACCCAGTACTTC.

The chain recombines TRBV11-2 with TRBJ2-2, with 8 bases that match TRBD1. V lost 1 base to trimming and J lost 5 bases; unmatched junction nucleotides: 12. CDR3 length equals 18 residues. The germline V gene has CDR1 SGHAT and CDR2 FQNNGV. The CDR3 sequence is CASSLVEGGRGRTGELFF. In DNA, the CDR3 is TGTGCCAGCAGCTTAGTAGAGGGTGGCAGGGGGCGTACCGGGGAGCTGTTTTTT.